This passage covers 17 T cell receptor beta chains from one sample sequenced in a study of blood T cell repertoires in COVID-19. Profiled with immunoSEQ multiplex PCR; TCRdb holds only in-frame clones, not every one. The sample carries 200,000 to 250,000 clones, approximately 86% recorded once. The material sequenced was PBMCs or T cells enriched from blood (not recorded which). The receptors were gathered from a woman between 35 and 50 years old with acute COVID-19.

The chain employs TRBV15 and TRBJ2-7, with TRBD1 matching 12 bases. Germline V gene data show CDR1 as LNHNV and CDR2 as YYDKDF (reference sequence). V gave up 3 bases and J gave up 0 bases; unmatched junction bases: 9. This CDR3 comprises 18 residues. Here the CDR3 reads CATSRGGQGAPSSYEQYF. CDR3 nucleotide sequence: TGTGCCACCAGCAGGGGGGGACAGGGGGCCCCCAGCTCCTACGAGCAGTACTTC.

This chain uses TRBV6-5 with TRBJ1-2, with TRBD1 matching 9 bases. Germline V lookup: CDR1 MNHEY, CDR2 SVGAGI. The CDR3 extends over 14 amino acids. J lost 3 bases, V lost 5 bases, and 4 bases had no gene match. CDR3 bases: TGTGCCAGCAGTCGACGGGACAGGGACTATGGCTACACCTTC. Amino acids: CASSRRDRDYGYTF.

The V and J genes are TRBV19 and TRBJ1-5; possible D gene TRBD1, 5 bases. Germline V gene lookup returns CDR1 LNHDA and CDR2 SQIVND (reference sequence). There are 12 residues in the CDR3. Trimming left V 9 bases short and J 7 bases short, with 13 bases between. The CDR3 reads CASSYGGQPQHF. CDR3 nucleotides: TGTGCCAGCTCCTACGGGGGGCAGCCCCAGCATTTT.

This rearrangement joins TRBV30 to TRBJ2-3, with a possible D match to TRBD2 (5 bases). The CDR3 spans 15 residues. The V and J ends lost 3 bases and 1 base respectively, with 14 bases between them. CDR1 and CDR2 from the germline V gene are GTSNPN and SVGIG (reference sequence). The CDR3 coding sequence is TGTGCCTGGAGGCGTGACGTCGGGGGCACAGATACGCAGTATTTT. It yields the protein CAWRRDVGGTDTQYF.

The chain links TRBV28 to TRBJ2-1; the D is unclear. The CDR3 has 11 residues. V lost 5 bases and J 10 bases, leaving 9 bases between the germline ends. Per the germline V gene, CDR1 is MDHEN and CDR2 is SYDVKM. The CDR3 DNA reads TGTGCCAGCAGTCCACGACAAGAGCAGTTCTTC. As protein: CASSPRQEQFF.

This chain uses TRBV9 with TRBJ2-1, with D perhaps matching TRBD2 (6 bases). Trimming removed 4 bases from V and 2 bases from J, with 16 bases in between. CDR1 is SGDLS and CDR2 is YYNGEE in the germline V gene. The CDR3 loop spans 16 amino acids. The CDR3, as DNA: TGTGCCAGCAGCCAGGGAGTAGCGGTACCCTACAATGAGCAGTTCTTC. Its protein is CASSQGVAVPYNEQFF.

V gene TRBV6-5 combines with J gene TRBJ2-1; the D is unclear. The CDR3 has 14 residues. The germline V gene encodes CDR1 MNHEY and CDR2 SVGAGI. The V and J ends lost 4 bases and 9 bases respectively, with 16 bases between them. Here the CDR3 DNA reads TGTGCCAGCAGTTCCCACCTCTTACGGTCTGAGCAGTTCTTC. Its protein product is CASSSHLLRSEQFF.

This clone rates as medium-sized. This chain links TRBV7-6 with TRBJ2-3, with TRBD2 identical over 10 bases. Germline V gene sequence: CDR1 SGHVS, CDR2 FNYEAQ. Losses at the gene ends were 4 bases for V and 0 bases for J; bases not matched to a gene: 7. The CDR3 runs 17 residues. The CDR3 nucleotides read TGTGCCAGCAGCTCTTTAGCGGGAGGAACTAGCACAGATACGCAGTATTTT. It codes for CASSSLAGGTSTDTQYF.

In DNA, the CDR3 is TGTGCCAGCAGCCGACAGGAAGGAGAGACCCAGTACTTC. It encodes CASSRQEGETQYF. The chain is built from TRBV5-8 and TRBJ2-5; D perhaps matches TRBD1 (6 bases). CDR3 length: 13 residues. Trimming left V 4 bases short and J 4 bases short, with 11 bases between. Germline CDR1 reads SGHTS; CDR2 reads YDEGEE.

The V and J genes are TRBV20-1 and TRBJ2-6, with 12 nucleotides matching TRBD2. This CDR3 is built from 18 residues. The V gene end was trimmed by 3 bases and the J gene end by 1 base; junction bases not matched to a gene: 7. From germline, CDR1 is DFQATT and CDR2 SNEGSKA (reference sequence). Here the CDR3 reads CSASGSGLAGSGANVLTF. Here the CDR3 DNA reads TGCAGTGCTAGTGGGAGCGGACTAGCGGGATCTGGGGCCAACGTCCTGACTTTC.

The rearrangement uses TRBV11-2 and TRBJ2-3; 12 bases are shared with TRBD2. There are 17 residues in the CDR3. Per germline, CDR1 SGHAT and CDR2 FQNNGV. V was clipped by 5 bases and J by 1 base; unmatched bases: 7. CDR3 bases: TGTGCCAGCAGCCCCCGGACTAGCGGGGCGGGCACAGATACGCAGTATTTT. It is translated as CASSPRTSGAGTDTQYF.

The chain combines TRBV28 with TRBJ1-1; no clear D. Germline CDR1 is MDHEN and CDR2 is SYDVKM. The CDR3 is made up of 12 amino acids. V was clipped by 2 bases and J by 5 bases, with 6 bases between them. CDR3 protein: CASSLTWTEAFF. DNA for the CDR3: TGTGCCAGCAGTTTAACTTGGACTGAAGCTTTCTTT.

The chain uses TRBV4-1 and TRBJ1-1, with TRBD1 matching over 7 bases. The CDR3 length is 15 residues. Germline V gives CDR1 MGHRA, CDR2 YSYEKL. V lost 4 bases and J lost 6; bases outside the gene matches: 11. The CDR3 sequence: CASSPGTDRGAEAFF. In DNA, the CDR3 is TGCGCCAGCAGCCCCGGGACAGACCGGGGCGCTGAAGCTTTCTTT.

The V and J genes are TRBV19 and TRBJ1-1; no firm D call. This CDR3 is built from 15 residues. Deletions cut 3 bases from V and 1 base from J, with 12 bases between. The germline gives CDR1 LNHDA, CDR2 SQIVND (reference sequence). CDR3: CASSIPRGGNTEAFF. In nucleotides, the CDR3 is TGTGCCAGTAGTATCCCCCGAGGCGGGAACACTGAAGCTTTCTTT.

The V gene is TRBV25-1, the J gene TRBJ2-1; the match to TRBD2 covers 7 bases. The V segment lost 3 bases and the J segment 5 bases; nucleotides outside the gene matches: 7. Germline V lookup: CDR1 MGHDK, CDR2 SYGVNS. The CDR3 length is 15 residues. CDR3 region: CASSDAGALHNEQFF. CDR3 in DNA: TGTGCCAGCAGTGACGCGGGAGCACTACACAATGAGCAGTTCTTC.

The chain couples TRBV4-3 to TRBJ2-6; TRBD1 might be the D (5 bases). The V gene lost 0 bases and the J gene lost 0 bases, with 12 bases spanning the gap. In germline, CDR1 is LGHNA, CDR2 YSLEER. The CDR3 spans 18 residues. The CDR3 loop reads CASSQEPRTSSGANVLTF. The CDR3 DNA reads as TGCGCCAGCAGCCAAGAACCGAGGACATCCTCTGGGGCCAACGTCCTGACTTTC.

The chain links TRBV4-2 to TRBJ1-3, with a possible D match to TRBD1 (6 bases). Trimming left V 2 bases short and J 0 bases short, with 14 bases between. The CDR3 sequence is 17 residues long. The germline CDR1 and CDR2 sequences are LGHNA and YNFKEQ. The CDR3 DNA reads as TGTGCCAGCAGCCAACTTATCCTACAGGGCTCTGGAAACACCATATATTTT. The encoded protein is CASSQLILQGSGNTIYF.